These 5 T cell receptor beta chains came from one sample sequenced in a study of CD8+CD57+ T cells in acquired aplastic anemia. CDR3 and TCR beta VDJ profiling relied on genomic DNA as the template. TCRdb used MiXCR to reprocess the reads, holding one entry per CDR3 protein. The sample holds 350,000 to 450,000 distinct CDR3 sequences, 55% to 70% seen once. The sequencing sample was made of sorted CD4+, CD8+, or CD8+CD57+ T cells (not recorded which) from PBMCs. The origin of the receptors is a human donor in good health, serving as a control.

Here the CDR3 reads CSVGPSPDTQYF. The CDR3 nucleotides are TGCAGCGTTGGTCCTAGTCCAGATACGCAGTATTTT. The J gene is TRBJ2-3, the V gene TRBV29-1; D is uncertain. This CDR3 has 12 amino acids. V was clipped by 4 bases and J by 4 bases, with 9 bases between them. The germline V gene encodes CDR1 SQVTM and CDR2 ANQGSEA.

This clonotype was observed a single time. This chain joins TRBV5-1 and TRBJ1-1; tentatively, D is TRBD1 (6 bases). Germline V gives CDR1 SGHRS, CDR2 YFSETQ. Deletions cut 5 bases from V and 4 bases from J, with 18 bases between. The length of the CDR3 is 15 residues. Written as DNA, the CDR3 is TGCGCCAGCAGGACGGGACACGGCCAGGGCACTGAAGCTTTCTTT. It translates to CASRTGHGQGTEAFF.

This clonotype was observed at least ten times. The chain joins TRBV19 to TRBJ2-1; D unresolved. Per the germline V gene, CDR1 is LNHDA and CDR2 is SQIVND (reference sequence). The CDR3 extends over 15 amino acids. V was cut by 1 base and J by 3 bases, with 10 bases left in between. CDR3 sequence: CASSIGSSNYNEQFF. The CDR3 nucleotides are TGTGCCAGTAGTATAGGGTCGTCAAACTACAATGAGCAGTTCTTC. Full variable domain (outside the CDR3, taken from reference TRBV19 and TRBJ2-1): DGGITQSPKYLFRKEGQNVTLSCEQNLNHDAMYWYRQDPGQGLRLIYYSQIVNDFQKGDIAEGYSVSREKKESFPLTVTSAQKNPTAFYLCASSIGSSNYNEQFFGPGTRLTVL.

A note on this clonotype: A much larger clone lies a single base off, so this may be a read error. The chain joins TRBV5-6 to TRBJ1-2, with unresolved D. This CDR3 has 13 residues. The V end lost 4 bases, the J end lost 4 bases, and 11 bases lay between the germline ends. The germline gives CDR1 SGHDT, CDR2 YYEEEE. Here the CDR3 reads CASSRRRAYGYTF. In DNA form, the CDR3 reads TGTGCCAGCAGCCGGAGACGGGCCTATGGCTACACCTTC.

The chain couples TRBV7-9 to TRBJ2-6; D not certain. The ends were cut back, 5 bases at V and 5 bases at J, with 13 bases in the middle. The germline CDR1 and CDR2 sequences are SEHNR and FQNEAQ (reference sequence). This CDR3 contains 15 residues. CDR3 DNA: TGTGCCAGCAGCCTCCGTTTCTCCAGGGCCAACGTCCTGACTTTC. This codes for CASSLRFSRANVLTF.